Sequencing of this TCR delta chain was carried out in a study of gamma-delta T cells after stem cell transplantation. The CDR3 runs to 20 residues. V was pared by 0 bases and J by 0 bases, with 17 bases of the junction left unmatched. The germline V gene has CDR1 GEAIGNYY and CDR2 EKD. TCRdb re-called the RT-PCR reads with CATT. In the table there are 450 to 600 delta-chain clones, 17% of which are singletons. The origin of this receptor is a human donor. It is not recorded whose cells these are; they may come from a transplant donor. Sample: gamma-delta T cells. The J gene is TRDJ1, the V gene TRDV2; 8 bases agree with TRDD3. In nucleotides, the CDR3 is TGTGCCTGTGACACCGTAACGTCTGGGGGACACCGATTTTACACCGATAAACTCATCTTT. Translating it yields CACDTVTSGGHRFYTDKLIF.